These 11 T cell receptor beta chains came from one sample sequenced in a study of radiotherapy plus CTLA-4 blockade in lung cancer. Sequencing used immunoSEQ multiplex PCR; TCRdb keeps in-frame clones, though not all of them. This table has 95,000 to 150,000 clones, over 80% appearing once. Source: peripheral blood, taken from a patient treated with radiotherapy plus ipilimumab. All receptors derive from a human donor with non-small cell lung cancer that progressed on radiotherapy plus ipilimumab.

The chain uses TRBV11-2 and TRBJ1-5; D perhaps matches TRBD1 (5 bases). Trimming shortened V by 3 bases and J by 1 base, and 7 bases separated the two germline ends. CDR1 and CDR2 from the germline V gene are SGHAT and FQNNGV. The CDR3 is 14 residues long. The CDR3 reads CASSLKGSNQPQHF. CDR3 DNA: TGTGCCAGCAGCTTGAAGGGGAGCAATCAGCCCCAGCATTTT.

This clone has a single count. This rearrangement joins TRBV6-1 to TRBJ1-5, with D perhaps TRBD1 (6 bases). The CDR3 runs to 13 residues. V dropped 4 bases and J dropped 5 bases, with 9 bases sitting between them. From germline, CDR1 is MNHNS and CDR2 SASEGT. CDR3 DNA: TGTGCCAGCAGTGCGTACAGGGATCAGCCCCAGCATTTT. Its translation: CASSAYRDQPQHF.

V is TRBV18 and J is TRBJ2-5; 7 bases are shared with TRBD2. This CDR3 is built from 12 residues. The germline V gene encodes CDR1 KGHSH and CDR2 LQKENI. J lost 11 bases, V lost 3 bases, and 6 bases had no gene match. The CDR3 loop is CASSPTGGKQYF. The CDR3 DNA follows: TGTGCCAGCTCACCCACGGGAGGCAAACAGTACTTC.

The V call is TRBV5-1, the J call TRBJ1-1, with TRBD1 matching over 11 bases. The CDR3 runs 15 residues. Germline CDR1 is SGHRS and CDR2 is YFSETQ. J was trimmed by 4 bases and V by 0 bases; bases with no gene match: 2. The CDR3 DNA sequence: TGCGCCAGCAGCTTGGTTGGGACAGGGGGCACTGAAGCTTTCTTT. Amino acids: CASSLVGTGGTEAFF.

This clone has only one observation. The chain links TRBV7-2 to TRBJ2-3; no definite D call. CDR3 length: 13 amino acids. Germline V gives CDR1 SGHTA, CDR2 FQGNSA. The V end was cut by 5 bases, the J end by 3 bases, with 9 bases between. This CDR3 reads CASSRSLTDTQYF. The CDR3 DNA reads as TGTGCCAGCAGCCGGAGCTTAACAGATACGCAGTATTTT.

In DNA form, the CDR3 reads TGTGCCAGCAGCTTAAACAAGAATGAAAAACTGTTTTTT. Translating gives CASSLNKNEKLFF. The rearrangement uses TRBV7-9 and TRBJ1-4, with no clear D. Per the germline V gene, CDR1 is SEHNR and CDR2 is FQNEAQ (reference sequence). Trimming removed 2 bases from V and 5 bases from J, with 6 bases in between. This CDR3 is built from 13 residues.

A single count supports this clone. The chain carries TRBV2 and TRBJ2-5; 11 bases are a match to TRBD1. V trimming: 8 bases; J trimming: 2 bases; junction bases outside the gene matches: 4. There are 14 residues in the CDR3. Germline V CDR1 and CDR2: SNHLY, FYNNEI. CDR3: CASGRDRGQETQYF. CDR3 bases: TGTGCCAGCGGCCGGGACAGGGGGCAAGAGACCCAGTACTTC.

This clone showed up just once. This sequence joins TRBV7-2 and TRBJ1-5, with 7 bases matching TRBD1. Germline CDR1 and CDR2: SGHTA and FQGNSA. The trim removed 5 bases at V and 4 bases at J, leaving 5 bases unmatched. This CDR3 contains 14 residues. The CDR3 region is CASSLRQGNQPQHF. The DNA of the CDR3 is TGTGCCAGCAGCCTAAGACAGGGTAATCAGCCCCAGCATTTT.

The J gene is TRBJ1-2, the V gene TRBV27, with a possible D match to TRBD1 (5 bases). V shed 5 bases and J shed 0 bases, with 16 bases lying between them. This CDR3 is 16 amino acids long. The germline gives CDR1 MNHEY, CDR2 SMNVEV (reference sequence). The CDR3 DNA follows: TGTGCCAGCAGTCCTCAATCGGGACGGACTAACTATGGCTACACCTTC. It yields the protein CASSPQSGRTNYGYTF.

V usage is TRBV10-2 and J usage is TRBJ2-3; 12 nucleotides match TRBD2. Unmatched junction bases numbered 5, after V lost 10 bases and J lost 6 bases. Germline CDR1 reads WSHSY; CDR2 reads SAAADI. CDR3 length: 13 residues. The CDR3 DNA reads TGCGCCACCCGACTAGCGGGAGTTGATACGCAGTATTTT. Translation gives CATRLAGVDTQYF.

The chain uses TRBV6-6 and TRBJ2-2; D is tentatively TRBD1 or TRBD2 (5 bases each). The ends were cut back, 4 bases at V and 4 bases at J, with 13 bases in the middle. This CDR3 has 15 residues. Per germline, CDR1 MNHNY and CDR2 SVGAGI (reference sequence). In nucleotides, the CDR3 is TGTGCCAGCAGTTTCCCCGAGGGGACCACCGGGGAGCTGTTTTTT. It translates to CASSFPEGTTGELFF.